This TCR beta chain was obtained from a study of blood T cells in healthy people across ages. This clonotype was counted at least ten times. CDR3 length: 15 amino acids. The germline gives CDR1 SEHNR, CDR2 FQNEAQ (reference sequence). Trimming removed 7 bases from V and 4 bases from J; junction bases left unmatched: 10. Next came a second PCR, run for about 6 to 12 cycles, which used a sample-barcoded 5' primer along with a J-beta primer mix. MiXCR was run by TCRdb on the 5' RACE reads, yielding one entry per CDR3 protein. This sample carries fewer than 2,000,000 distinct CDR3 sequences, roughly a third of them seen once, and the ten largest clones take 11%.

The sequencing input was blood. This chain connects TRBV7-9 to TRBJ2-7; TRBD2 matches 10 bases. The sequence derives from a woman in her 30s in good health. The CDR3 DNA reads TGTGCCAGCACCATATTGTCTAGCGGGAGTTACGAGCAGTACTTC. Translated, it gives CASTILSSGSYEQYF.